This record covers a single T cell receptor (beta chain). Its antigen is not identified. Both 60 Vbeta primers and 13 Jbeta primers went into the PCR. Sequenced by immunoSEQ multiplex PCR; TCRdb stores in-frame clones only, minus some. The data show approximately 140,000 clones, around 66% seen once. The data originate from a study of cytomegalovirus exposure and HLA in healthy donors. Study context: From donors who were HLA-typed, an early data release held 80 million to 85 million unique TCRs.

Overall study findings and caveats: Later genetic work tied a missense DCLRE1C variant to beta-chain V and J trimming. Further analysis, carried out later, found HLA-associated TCR beta chains more clonally expanded than equally common other chains.

The CDR3 loop spans 16 amino acids. With V trimmed by 4 bases and J by 2 bases, 8 bases remained unmatched. Germline CDR1 is SGDLS and CDR2 is YYNGEE. The sequencing input was PBMCs. The V call is TRBV9, the J call TRBJ2-3; TRBD2 matches 9 bases. The clonotype originates from a woman aged 55-70 years in good health and CMV-seronegative. This CDR3 reads CASSPLGGGDTDTQYF. As DNA, the CDR3 is TGTGCCAGCAGCCCCTTGGGCGGGGGGGACACAGATACGCAGTATTTT.